This passage covers 29 T cell receptor beta chains from one sample sequenced in a study of graft-versus-host responses after intestinal transplantation. Their antigens remain unidentified. The repertoire was sequenced with immunoSEQ multiplex PCR; TCRdb's copy has only in-frame clones and lacks some. The repertoire consists of tens of thousands of clones, with around 92% occurring once and the leading ten covering just under 2.5%. This sample comprised unstimulated CD8+ T cells sorted from spleen or lymph node cells, obtained before intestinal transplant. The receptors were sampled from a human donor who received an intestinal transplant.

In the case of this clone: Other DNA sequences in the same sample also yield this CDR3. This sequence joins TRBV27 and TRBJ2-7, with a tentative D call TRBD1 (5 bases). Germline V gene lookup returns CDR1 MNHEY and CDR2 SMNVEV (reference sequence). Trimming took off 1 base at V and 4 bases at J, with 8 bases between the two ends. The CDR3 runs to 13 residues. The CDR3 here is CASSLYQGYEQYF. Here the CDR3 DNA reads TGTGCCAGCAGTTTATATCAGGGATACGAGCAGTACTTC.

This clone turned up a few times. V usage is TRBV6-1 and J usage is TRBJ2-2, with D possibly matching TRBD1 (6 bases). The CDR3 runs to 14 residues. The V gene lost 1 base and the J gene lost 4 bases, with 7 bases spanning the gap. Per germline, CDR1 MNHNS and CDR2 SASEGT. The CDR3 bases are TGTGCCAGCAGTGAAGGACAGGTCACCGGGGAGCTGTTTTTT. The encoded protein is CASSEGQVTGELFF.

The chain carries TRBV5-6 and TRBJ2-5; D gene ambiguous. CDR1 is SGHDT, CDR2 YYEEEE, per germline. The CDR3 loop spans 12 amino acids. The ends were cut back, 4 bases at V and 4 bases at J, with 8 bases in the middle. The CDR3 reads CASSLTPETQYF. Here the CDR3 DNA reads TGTGCCAGCAGCCTAACCCCAGAGACCCAGTACTTC. Using reference TRBV5-6 and TRBJ2-5 for the parts outside the CDR3, the full variable domain is DAGVTQSPTHLIKTRGQQVTLRCSPKSGHDTVSWYQQALGQGPQFIFQYYEEEERQRGNFPDRFSGHQFPNYSSELNVNALLLGDSALYLCASSLTPETQYFGPGTRLLVL.

The genes are TRBV2 and TRBJ2-7; D remains unclear. Trimming shortened V by 8 bases and J by 5 bases, and 10 bases separated the two germline ends. Germline V gene lookup returns CDR1 SNHLY and CDR2 FYNNEI. The CDR3 covers 11 residues. This CDR3 reads CASEVNNEQYF. The CDR3, as DNA: TGTGCCAGCGAGGTGAACAACGAGCAGTACTTC.

J is TRBJ2-7 and V is TRBV15; 8 nucleotides align to TRBD1. The CDR3 loop spans 14 amino acids. Germline V lookup: CDR1 LNHNV, CDR2 YYDKDF (reference sequence). J was trimmed by 3 bases and V by 1 base; bases with no gene match: 2. This CDR3 reads CATSRAQGGYEQYF. The CDR3 bases are TGTGCCACCAGCAGAGCACAGGGGGGCTACGAGCAGTACTTC. The variable domain in full, with the rest retrieved from reference TRBV15 and TRBJ2-7, is DAMVIQNPRYQVTQFGKPVTLSCSQTLNHNVMYWYQQKSSQAPKLLFHYYDKDFNNEADTPDNFQSRRPNTSFCFLDIRSPGLGDTAMYLCATSRAQGGYEQYFGPGTRLTVT.

The chain's CDR3 is CASSARAVIYGYTF. CDR3 in DNA: TGTGCCAGCAGTGCCCGAGCGGTTATCTATGGCTACACCTTC. The rearrangement uses TRBV2 and TRBJ1-2; D is uncertain. There are 14 residues in the CDR3. Trimming pared 4 bases from V and 4 bases from J, leaving 13 bases between. The germline CDR1 and CDR2 sequences are SNHLY and FYNNEI.

The V gene is TRBV7-9, the J gene TRBJ2-5, with TRBD2 matching 8 bases. Germline CDR1 is SEHNR and CDR2 is FQNEAQ (reference sequence). Unmatched junction bases numbered 6, after V lost 1 base and J lost 2 bases. CDR3 size: 16 residues. CDR3 nucleotides: TGTGCCAGCAGCTTAGACGCGGGGGGCCGACAAGAGACCCAGTACTTC. This encodes CASSLDAGGRQETQYF.

Note on this clone: An end of the junction does not agree with germline; a read error may underlie this. This rearrangement joins TRBV7-7 to TRBJ2-7, with TRBD2 matching over 7 bases. CDR1 SSHAT and CDR2 FNYEAQ come from the germline V gene (reference sequence). The length of the CDR3 is 14 residues. The CDR3 spells CASSLGLGPYEQYF. CDR3 DNA sequence: TGTGCTAGCAGCTTAGGACTAGGTCCCTACGAGCAGTACTTC. The full variable domain, with the rest looked up from reference TRBV7-7 and TRBJ2-7, is GAGVSQSPRYKVTKRGQDVTLRCDPISSHATLYWYQQALGQGPEFLTYFNYEAQPDKSGLPSDRFSAERPEGSISTLTIQRTEQRDSAMYRCASSLGLGPYEQYFGPGTRLTVT.

The chain links TRBV7-6 to TRBJ1-1, with TRBD1 as a possible D gene (6 bases). Trimming stripped 2 bases from V and 3 bases from J, with 10 bases between. This CDR3 comprises 14 residues. From germline, CDR1 is SGHVS and CDR2 FNYEAQ. CDR3 in DNA: TGTGCCAGCAGCTTACGGGGGGGGCACACTGAAGCTTTCTTT. Protein sequence: CASSLRGGHTEAFF.

The V gene is TRBV7-9, the J gene TRBJ2-3, with 11 bases aligning to TRBD1. From germline, CDR1 is SEHNR and CDR2 FQNEAQ (reference sequence). The CDR3 is made up of 16 amino acids. J lost 6 bases, V lost 5 bases, and 10 bases had no gene match. The CDR3 region is CASSGTGTGGADTQYF. In nucleotides, the CDR3 is TGTGCCAGCAGCGGGACCGGGACAGGGGGAGCCGATACGCAGTATTTT. Full variable domain (remainder filled in from reference TRBV7-9 and TRBJ2-3): DTGVSQNPRHKITKRGQNVTFRCDPISEHNRLYWYRQTLGQGPEFLTYFQNEAQLEKSRLLSDRFSAERPKGSFSTLEIQRTEQGDSAMYLCASSGTGTGGADTQYFGPGTRLTVL.

V gene TRBV6-5 combines with J gene TRBJ1-1; perhaps TRBD1 as D (6 bases). This CDR3 spans 12 amino acids. Germline CDR1 reads MNHEY; CDR2 reads SVGAGI. V was pared by 0 bases and J by 12 bases, with 11 bases between. CDR3 residues: CASSYSGGVTFF. CDR3 coding DNA: TGTGCCAGCAGTTACTCAGGGGGAGTCACTTTCTTT.

The V call is TRBV19, the J call TRBJ1-6; 10 bases are a match to TRBD1. This CDR3 comprises 15 residues. CDR1 LNHDA and CDR2 SQIVND come from the germline V gene (reference sequence). Trimming at V came to 5 bases and at J to 9 bases, leaving 7 bases not matched to a gene. CDR3 bases: TGTGCCAGTAGTTTGGGACAGGGGCAATTTTCACCCCTCCACTTT. Amino acids: CASSLGQGQFSPLHF.

This clone occurred once. The J gene is TRBJ2-2, the V gene TRBV11-3; TRBD2 might be the D (6 bases). The CDR3 length is 15 residues. V lost 2 bases and J 5 bases, leaving 12 bases between the germline ends. Germline assignment: CDR1 SGHNT and CDR2 YENEEA. The CDR3 bases are TGTGCCAGCAGCTTATGGGGCGGGGAGACCGGGGAGCTGTTTTTT. Protein product: CASSLWGGETGELFF.

CDR3 sequence (DNA): TGTGCCAGCAGCGAGGCTAGCGGCTCCTACAATGAGCAGTTCTTC. Amino acids: CASSEASGSYNEQFF. The gene calls are TRBV9 and TRBJ2-1; 7 nucleotides line up with TRBD2. The CDR3 loop spans 15 amino acids. Germline trimming cut 3 bases from V and 0 bases from J; bases unmatched to any gene: 3. Germline-derived CDR1 and CDR2 are SGDLS and YYNGEE. Looking up the rest from reference TRBV9 and TRBJ2-1 gives the full variable domain: DSGVTQTPKHLITATGQRVTLRCSPRSGDLSVYWYQQSLDQGLQFLIQYYNGEERAKGNILERFSAQQFPDLHSELNLSSLELGDSALYFCASSEASGSYNEQFFGPGTRLTVL.

This clone was observed once. The chain recombines TRBV6-6 with TRBJ2-7; maybe TRBD2 (6 bases). This CDR3 region has 13 residues. CDR1 and CDR2 (germline): MNHNY, SVGAGI (reference sequence). The germline V and J ends were trimmed by 10 bases and 2 bases, with 15 bases remaining between them. CDR3 coding DNA: TGTGCCACTGCACTAGCTGTTGCCTACGAGCAGTACTTC. The encoded protein is CATALAVAYEQYF.

The chain is built from TRBV7-3 and TRBJ2-7; D is unclear. The V gene's germline CDR1 is SGHTA and CDR2 FQGTGA. The CDR3 consists of 14 residues. Trimming left V 4 bases short and J 2 bases short, with 12 bases between. As DNA, the CDR3 is TGTGCCAGCAGCTCCCTCCGCGGCCCCTACGAGCAGTACTTC. Protein product: CASSSLRGPYEQYF.

The chain is built from TRBV5-1 and TRBJ2-7, with D possibly TRBD2 on 5 matching bases. Germline V gene sequence: CDR1 SGHRS, CDR2 YFSETQ. This CDR3 contains 13 residues. The V end lost 0 bases, the J end lost 3 bases, and 7 bases lay between the germline ends. CDR3 sequence: CASSLDRDYEQYF. CDR3 DNA: TGCGCCAGCAGCTTGGATCGGGACTACGAGCAGTACTTC.

This sequence joins TRBV6-1 and TRBJ1-5; D remains unclear. The CDR3 length is 15 residues. Per the germline V gene, CDR1 is MNHNS and CDR2 is SASEGT. Deletions cut 8 bases from V and 0 bases from J, with 14 bases between. The CDR3 DNA reads TGTGCCAGCCGGGGTGGGCCCTATAGCAATCAGCCCCAGCATTTT. Amino acids: CASRGGPYSNQPQHF.

This sequence joins TRBV27 and TRBJ2-3; no reliable D call. CDR3 length: 13 amino acids. Germline V gene lookup returns CDR1 MNHEY and CDR2 SMNVEV (reference sequence). The V gene lost 0 bases and the J gene lost 4 bases, with 5 bases spanning the gap. CDR3 DNA: TGTGCCAGCAGTTTATCGAGTGCAGATACGCAGTATTTT. Protein product: CASSLSSADTQYF.

V is TRBV11-2 and J is TRBJ2-1, with 9 bases fitting TRBD2. J gave up 6 bases and V 3 bases, and 6 bases lay outside the gene matches. CDR1 and CDR2 (germline): SGHAT, FQNNGV. The CDR3 has 15 residues. Written as DNA, the CDR3 is TGTGCCAGCAGCTTGCAGCGGGAGGTCCTCAATGAGCAGTTCTTC. It is translated as CASSLQREVLNEQFF.

V is TRBV27 and J is TRBJ2-1, with 9 bases lining up with TRBD1. This CDR3 contains 14 residues. Germline CDR1 reads MNHEY; CDR2 reads SMNVEV (reference sequence). V lost 5 bases and J lost 7; bases outside the gene matches: 6. The CDR3 loop reads CASSLDRGGNEQFF. Here the CDR3 DNA reads TGTGCCAGCAGTCTGGACAGGGGAGGAAATGAGCAGTTCTTC.

The V gene is TRBV11-2, the J gene TRBJ2-7; no reliable D call. In germline, CDR1 is SGHAT, CDR2 FQNNGV. V lost 0 bases and J 2 bases, leaving 11 bases between the germline ends. This CDR3 comprises 15 residues. CDR3 region: CASSLDRYYTYEQYF. Written as DNA, the CDR3 is TGTGCCAGCAGCTTAGATCGATACTATACCTACGAGCAGTACTTC.

This clone was detected once. CDR3 in amino acids: CASSPRSLQGQETQYF. Here the CDR3 DNA reads TGTGCCAGCAGTCCGAGAAGTCTACAGGGCCAAGAGACCCAGTACTTC. This chain uses TRBV28 with TRBJ2-5, with D maybe TRBD1 (6 bases). The CDR3 covers 16 residues. Looked up from germline, CDR1 is MDHEN and CDR2 is SYDVKM. The ends were cut back, 5 bases at V and 1 base at J, with 17 bases in the middle.

The genes are TRBV9 and TRBJ2-1, with 13 bases matching TRBD2. Germline values: CDR1 SGDLS, CDR2 YYNGEE. CDR3 length: 15 residues. V was clipped by 0 bases and J by 9 bases; unmatched bases: 3. This CDR3 is CASSVETSGGSEQFF. In DNA, the CDR3 is TGTGCCAGCAGCGTAGAGACTAGCGGGGGGAGTGAGCAGTTCTTC.

This CDR3 is CASSAGAYAVADTQYF. CDR3 DNA: TGTGCCAGCAGCGCGGGGGCGTACGCTGTCGCAGATACGCAGTATTTT. The chain uses TRBV27 and TRBJ2-3; a possible D gene is TRBD2 (7 bases). Germline CDR1 is MNHEY and CDR2 is SMNVEV (reference sequence). The CDR3 runs to 16 residues. Trimming took off 6 bases at V and 4 bases at J, with 20 bases between the two ends.

This chain joins TRBV18 and TRBJ2-7; a weak D match, TRBD2 (5 bases). CDR1 is KGHSH, CDR2 LQKENI, per germline. This CDR3 is built from 14 residues. V shed 0 bases and J shed 4 bases, with 10 bases lying between them. The DNA of the CDR3 is TGTGCCAGCTCACCACCAACCGGGATTTACGAGCAGTACTTC. As protein: CASSPPTGIYEQYF.

Only one count was recorded for this clone. The chain combines TRBV15 with TRBJ2-3, with 9 bases lining up with TRBD1. Germline V gene sequence: CDR1 LNHNV, CDR2 YYDKDF (reference sequence). V was pared by 5 bases and J by 6 bases, with 3 bases of the junction left unmatched. The CDR3 runs 13 residues. CDR3: CATSDRGEDTQYF. The DNA for the CDR3 is TGTGCCACCAGCGACAGGGGGGAGGATACGCAGTATTTT.

The gene calls are TRBV28 and TRBJ1-5; 10 bases are shared with TRBD1. CDR3 size: 16 residues. Unmatched junction bases numbered 7, after V lost 5 bases and J lost 3 bases. Germline V gene lookup returns CDR1 MDHEN and CDR2 SYDVKM. CDR3 sequence reads: CASSPRQGAYNQPQHF. The CDR3, as DNA: TGTGCCAGCAGTCCCCGACAGGGGGCGTACAATCAGCCCCAGCATTTT.

The chain uses TRBV6-1 and TRBJ1-6, with TRBD1 matching 12 bases. The CDR3 runs 15 residues. Trimming cost V 3 bases and J 11 bases; bases outside gene matches: 5. Germline V gene lookup returns CDR1 MNHNS and CDR2 SASEGT. CDR3 protein: CASSDAGTGGAPLHF. CDR3 nucleotides: TGTGCCAGCAGTGACGCCGGGACAGGGGGCGCACCCCTCCACTTT.